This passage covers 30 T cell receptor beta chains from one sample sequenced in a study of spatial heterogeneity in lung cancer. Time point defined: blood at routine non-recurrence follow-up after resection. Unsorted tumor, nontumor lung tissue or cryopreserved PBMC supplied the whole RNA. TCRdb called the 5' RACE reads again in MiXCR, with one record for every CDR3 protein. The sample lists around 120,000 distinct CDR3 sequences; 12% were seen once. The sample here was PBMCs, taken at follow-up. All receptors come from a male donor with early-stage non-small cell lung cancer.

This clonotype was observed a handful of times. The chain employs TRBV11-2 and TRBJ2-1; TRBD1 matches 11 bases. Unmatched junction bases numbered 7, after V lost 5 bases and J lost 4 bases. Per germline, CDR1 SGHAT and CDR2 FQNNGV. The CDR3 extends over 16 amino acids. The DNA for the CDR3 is TGTGCCAGCAGCATCAATGGACAGGGGGCTTACAATGAGCAGTTCTTC. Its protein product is CASSINGQGAYNEQFF.

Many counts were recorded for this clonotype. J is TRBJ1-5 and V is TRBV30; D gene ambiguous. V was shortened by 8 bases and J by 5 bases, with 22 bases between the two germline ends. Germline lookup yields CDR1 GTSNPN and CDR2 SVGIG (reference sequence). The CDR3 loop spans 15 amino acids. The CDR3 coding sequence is TGTGCCGGTAGCCTGGCGGGCATCGACCATCAGCCCCAGCATTTT. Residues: CAGSLAGIDHQPQHF.

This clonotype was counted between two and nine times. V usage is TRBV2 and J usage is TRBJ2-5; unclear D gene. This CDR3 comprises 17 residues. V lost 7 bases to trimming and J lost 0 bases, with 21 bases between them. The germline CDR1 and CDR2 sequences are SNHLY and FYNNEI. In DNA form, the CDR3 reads TGTGCCAGCAAGTTTGTGCTGGGTAAATTTGACCAAGAGACCCAGTACTTC. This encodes CASKFVLGKFDQETQYF.

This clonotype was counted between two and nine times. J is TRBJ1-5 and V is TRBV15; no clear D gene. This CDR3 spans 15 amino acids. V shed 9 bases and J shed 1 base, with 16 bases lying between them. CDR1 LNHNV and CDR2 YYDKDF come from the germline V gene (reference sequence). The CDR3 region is CATSPLFSSNQPQHF. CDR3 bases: TGTGCCACATCCCCTCTTTTTTCCAGCAATCAGCCCCAGCATTTT.

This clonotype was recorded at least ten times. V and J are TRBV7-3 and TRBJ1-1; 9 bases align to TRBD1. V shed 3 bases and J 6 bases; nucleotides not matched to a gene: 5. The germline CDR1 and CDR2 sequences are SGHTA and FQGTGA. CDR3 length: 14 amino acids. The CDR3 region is CASSLGQGAAEAFF. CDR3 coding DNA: TGTGCCAGCAGCTTGGGACAGGGAGCAGCTGAAGCTTTCTTT. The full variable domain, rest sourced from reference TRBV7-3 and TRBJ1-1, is GAGVSQTPSNKVTEKGKYVELRCDPISGHTALYWYRQSLGQGPEFLIYFQGTGAADDSGLPNDRFFAVRPEGSVSTLKIQRTERGDSAVYLCASSLGQGAAEAFFGQGTRLTVV.

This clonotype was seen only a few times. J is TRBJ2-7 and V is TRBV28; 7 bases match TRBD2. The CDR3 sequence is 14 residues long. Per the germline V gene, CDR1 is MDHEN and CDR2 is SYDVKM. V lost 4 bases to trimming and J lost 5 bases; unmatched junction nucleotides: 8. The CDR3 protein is CASSSPGLRDEQYF. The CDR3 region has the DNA TGTGCCAGCAGTTCGCCGGGACTAAGGGACGAGCAGTACTTC.

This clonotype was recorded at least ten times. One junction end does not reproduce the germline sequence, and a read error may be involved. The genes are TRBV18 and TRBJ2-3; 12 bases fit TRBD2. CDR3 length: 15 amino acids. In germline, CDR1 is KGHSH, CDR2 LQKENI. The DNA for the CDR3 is TGTGCCAGCTCACTGGGACTAGCGGGCGAAGATATGCAGTATTTT. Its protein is CASSLGLAGEDMQYF.

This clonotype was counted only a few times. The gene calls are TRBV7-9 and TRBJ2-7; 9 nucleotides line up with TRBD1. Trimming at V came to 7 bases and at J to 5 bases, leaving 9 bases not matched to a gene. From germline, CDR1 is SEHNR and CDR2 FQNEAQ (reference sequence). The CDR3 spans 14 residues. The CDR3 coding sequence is TGTGCCAGCATCCTGGGGGGACAGGGCGACGAGCAGTACTTC. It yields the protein CASILGGQGDEQYF.

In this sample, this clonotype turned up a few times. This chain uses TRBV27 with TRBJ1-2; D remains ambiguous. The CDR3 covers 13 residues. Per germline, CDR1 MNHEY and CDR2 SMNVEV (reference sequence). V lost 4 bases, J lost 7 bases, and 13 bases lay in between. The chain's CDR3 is CASSYPTGRGYTF. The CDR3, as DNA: TGTGCCAGCAGTTATCCAACCGGACGTGGCTACACCTTC.

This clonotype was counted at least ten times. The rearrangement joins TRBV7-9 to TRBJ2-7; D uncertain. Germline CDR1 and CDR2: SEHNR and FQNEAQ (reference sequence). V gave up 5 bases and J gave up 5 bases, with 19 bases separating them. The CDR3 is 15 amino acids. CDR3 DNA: TGTGCCAGCAGCCGTGGACGATTGTACCTGGACGAGCAGTACTTC. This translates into CASSRGRLYLDEQYF.

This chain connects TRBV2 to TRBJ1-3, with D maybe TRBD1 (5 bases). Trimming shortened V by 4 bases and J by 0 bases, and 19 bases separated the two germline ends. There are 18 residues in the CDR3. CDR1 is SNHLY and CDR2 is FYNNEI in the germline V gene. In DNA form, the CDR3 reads TGTGCCAGCAGTGTTACCCTGGGGGGGGAGTCCTCTGGAAACACCATATATTTT. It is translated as CASSVTLGGESSGNTIYF.

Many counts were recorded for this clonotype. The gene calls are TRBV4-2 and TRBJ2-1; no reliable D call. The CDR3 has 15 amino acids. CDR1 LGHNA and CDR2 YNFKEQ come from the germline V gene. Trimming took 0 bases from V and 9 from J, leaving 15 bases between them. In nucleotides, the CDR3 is TGTGCCAGCAGCCAAGATCGAGCTCCAGTGGCTGAGCAGTTCTTC. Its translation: CASSQDRAPVAEQFF.

As DNA, the CDR3 is TGCGCCAGCAGCCGATTAGTCCGGGGGCCGAACACCGGGGAGCTGTTTTTT. It translates to CASSRLVRGPNTGELFF. This sequence joins TRBV4-1 and TRBJ2-2; D could derive from TRBD1 or TRBD2 (6 bases each). There are 17 residues in the CDR3. V dropped 4 bases and J dropped 0 bases, with 15 bases sitting between them. The germline CDR1 and CDR2 sequences are MGHRA and YSYEKL.

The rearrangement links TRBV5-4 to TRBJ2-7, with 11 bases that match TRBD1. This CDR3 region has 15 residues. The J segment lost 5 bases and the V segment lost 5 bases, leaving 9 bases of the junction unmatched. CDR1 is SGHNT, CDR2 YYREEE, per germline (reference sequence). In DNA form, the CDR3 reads TGTGCCAGCAGGAAGGACAGGGGGCGTGGGGACGAGCAGTACTTC. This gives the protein CASRKDRGRGDEQYF.

The CDR3 region is CASSLTDTLATF. In DNA form, the CDR3 reads TGTGCCAGCAGTTTAACCGACACCCTTGCCACCTTC. The chain links TRBV12-3 or TRBV12-4 to TRBJ1-2; unclear D gene. The CDR3 extends over 12 amino acids. Trimming removed 2 bases from V and 13 bases from J, with 14 bases in between.

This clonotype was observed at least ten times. The CDR3 here is CASSLGTPNREETQYF. In nucleotides, the CDR3 is TGTGCCAGCAGCTTGGGGACTCCCAATCGGGAGGAGACCCAGTACTTC. This chain connects TRBV5-4 to TRBJ2-5; TRBD2 might be the D (6 bases). CDR1 and CDR2 (germline): SGHNT, YYREEE (reference sequence). The germline V and J ends were trimmed by 0 bases and 5 bases, with 17 bases remaining between them. The CDR3 is 16 residues long. Looking up the rest from reference TRBV5-4 and TRBJ2-5 gives the full variable domain: ETGVTQSPTHLIKTRGQQVTLRCSSQSGHNTVSWYQQALGQGPQFIFQYYREEENGRGNFPPRFSGLQFPNYSSELNVNALELDDSALYLCASSLGTPNREETQYFGPGTRLLVL.

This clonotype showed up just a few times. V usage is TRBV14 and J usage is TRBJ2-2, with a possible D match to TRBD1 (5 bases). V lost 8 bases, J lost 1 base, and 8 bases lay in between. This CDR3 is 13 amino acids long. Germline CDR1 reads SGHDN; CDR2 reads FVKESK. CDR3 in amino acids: CASQGLNTGELFF. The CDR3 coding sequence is TGTGCCAGCCAGGGATTGAACACCGGGGAGCTGTTTTTT.

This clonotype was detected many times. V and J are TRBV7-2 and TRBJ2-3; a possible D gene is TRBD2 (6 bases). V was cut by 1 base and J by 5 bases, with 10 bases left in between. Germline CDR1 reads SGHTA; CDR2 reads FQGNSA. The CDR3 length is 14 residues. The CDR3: CASSLGLAKDTQYF. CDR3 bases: TGTGCCAGCAGCTTAGGCCTAGCGAAAGATACGCAGTATTTT.

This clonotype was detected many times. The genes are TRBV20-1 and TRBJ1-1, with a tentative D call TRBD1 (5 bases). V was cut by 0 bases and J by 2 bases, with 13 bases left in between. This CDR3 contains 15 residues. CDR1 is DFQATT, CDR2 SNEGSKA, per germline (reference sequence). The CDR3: CSARDNTGVNTEAFF. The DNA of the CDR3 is TGCAGTGCTAGAGATAATACAGGCGTTAACACTGAAGCTTTCTTT.

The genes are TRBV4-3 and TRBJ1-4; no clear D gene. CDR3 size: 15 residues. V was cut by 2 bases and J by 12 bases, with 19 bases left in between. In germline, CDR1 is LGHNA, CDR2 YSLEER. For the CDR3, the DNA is TGCGCCAGCAGCCAACAGCCGGGAAGTCAGAGCCAACTGTTTTTT. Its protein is CASSQQPGSQSQLFF.

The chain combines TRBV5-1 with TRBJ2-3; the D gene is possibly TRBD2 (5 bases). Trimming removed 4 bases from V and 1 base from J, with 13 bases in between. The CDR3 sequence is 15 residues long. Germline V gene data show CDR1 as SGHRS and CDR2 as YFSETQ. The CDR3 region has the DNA TGCGCCAGCAGCCCCGGAGGTAAAGGCACAGATACGCAGTATTTT. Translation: CASSPGGKGTDTQYF.

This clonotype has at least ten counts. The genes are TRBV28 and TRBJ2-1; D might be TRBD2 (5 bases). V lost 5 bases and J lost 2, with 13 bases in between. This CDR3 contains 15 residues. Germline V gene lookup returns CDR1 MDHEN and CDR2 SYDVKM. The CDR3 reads CASSPRGWTYNEQFF. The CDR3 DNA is TGTGCCAGCAGTCCGCGCGGGTGGACCTACAATGAGCAGTTCTTC. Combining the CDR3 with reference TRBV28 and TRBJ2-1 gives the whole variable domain DVKVTQSSRYLVKRTGEKVFLECVQDMDHENMFWYRQDPGLGLRLIYFSYDVKMKEKGDIPEGYSVSREKKERFSLILESASTNQTSMYLCASSPRGWTYNEQFFGPGTRLTVL.

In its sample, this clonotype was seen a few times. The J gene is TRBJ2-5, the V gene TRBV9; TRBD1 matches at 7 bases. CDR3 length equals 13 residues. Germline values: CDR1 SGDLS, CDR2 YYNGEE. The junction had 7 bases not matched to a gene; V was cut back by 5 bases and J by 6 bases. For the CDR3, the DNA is TGTGCCAGCAGTACTAAGACAGGGCAGACCCAGTACTTC. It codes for CASSTKTGQTQYF. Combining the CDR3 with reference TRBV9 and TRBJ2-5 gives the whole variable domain DSGVTQTPKHLITATGQRVTLRCSPRSGDLSVYWYQQSLDQGLQFLIQYYNGEERAKGNILERFSAQQFPDLHSELNLSSLELGDSALYFCASSTKTGQTQYFGPGTRLLVL.

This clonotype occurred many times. CDR3: CASSLRSGARRFDTQYF. In DNA, the CDR3 is TGTGCCAGCAGCTTGAGATCTGGCGCTCGACGGTTTGATACGCAGTATTTT. The rearrangement links TRBV7-2 to TRBJ2-3; D is undetermined. The CDR3 is 17 residues long. V lost 3 bases to trimming and J lost 6 bases, with 22 bases between them. Germline-derived CDR1 and CDR2 are SGHTA and FQGNSA.

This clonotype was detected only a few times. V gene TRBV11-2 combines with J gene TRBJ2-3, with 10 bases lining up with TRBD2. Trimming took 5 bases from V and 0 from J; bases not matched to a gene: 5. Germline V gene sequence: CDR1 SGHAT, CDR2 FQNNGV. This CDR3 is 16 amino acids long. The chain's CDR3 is CASSLSGGLSTDTQYF. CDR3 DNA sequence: TGTGCCAGCAGCCTTAGCGGGGGGCTAAGCACAGATACGCAGTATTTT. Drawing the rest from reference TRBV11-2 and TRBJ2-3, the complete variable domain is EAGVAQSPRYKIIEKRQSVAFWCNPISGHATLYWYQQILGQGPKLLIQFQNNGVVDDSQLPKDRFSAERLKGVDSTLKIQPAKLEDSAVYLCASSLSGGLSTDTQYFGPGTRLTVL.

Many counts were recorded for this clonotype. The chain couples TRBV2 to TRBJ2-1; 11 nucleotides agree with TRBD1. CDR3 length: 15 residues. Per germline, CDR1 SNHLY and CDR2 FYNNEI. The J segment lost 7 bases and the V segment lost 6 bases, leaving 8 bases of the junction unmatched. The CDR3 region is CASSSGQGAYNEQFF. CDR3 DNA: TGTGCCAGCAGCTCCGGACAGGGGGCGTATAATGAGCAGTTCTTC. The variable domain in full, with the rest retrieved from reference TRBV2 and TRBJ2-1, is EPEVTQTPSHQVTQMGQEVILRCVPISNHLYFYWYRQILGQKVEFLVSFYNNEISEKSEIFDDQFSVERPDGSNFTLKIRSTKLEDSAMYFCASSSGQGAYNEQFFGPGTRLTVL.

The CDR3 reads CASRLGTGNNSPLHF. DNA for the CDR3: TGTGCCAGCAGGCTAGGAACAGGAAACAATTCACCCCTCCACTTT. The V call is TRBV11-2, the J call TRBJ1-6, with a weak D call TRBD1 (5 bases). V was cut by 6 bases and J by 7 bases, with 16 bases left in between. This CDR3 is 15 amino acids long. Per the germline V gene, CDR1 is SGHAT and CDR2 is FQNNGV.

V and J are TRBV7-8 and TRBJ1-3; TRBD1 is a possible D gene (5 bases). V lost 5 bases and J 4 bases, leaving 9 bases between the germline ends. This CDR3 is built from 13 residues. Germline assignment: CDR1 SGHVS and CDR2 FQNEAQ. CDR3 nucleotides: TGTGCCAGCAGCGGAAGACAGGGAAACACCATATATTTT. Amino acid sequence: CASSGRQGNTIYF.

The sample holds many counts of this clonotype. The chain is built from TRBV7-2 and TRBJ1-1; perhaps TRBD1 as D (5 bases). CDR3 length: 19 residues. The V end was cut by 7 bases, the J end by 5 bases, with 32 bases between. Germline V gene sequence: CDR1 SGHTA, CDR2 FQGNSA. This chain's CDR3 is CASTPPFGRQGHRGTEAFF. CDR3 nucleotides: TGTGCCAGCACCCCTCCCTTCGGGAGACAAGGTCACCGGGGGACTGAAGCTTTCTTT.

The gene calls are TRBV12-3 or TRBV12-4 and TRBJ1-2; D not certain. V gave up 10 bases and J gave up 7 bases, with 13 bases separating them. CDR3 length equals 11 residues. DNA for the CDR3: TGTGCCACCTCGGAGATTGGTGGCTACACCTTC. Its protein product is CATSEIGGYTF.